The source of this T cell receptor beta chain is a study of patients and donors after allogeneic stem cell transplantation. This clonotype was counted only a few times. One entry per CDR3 protein, called by TCRdb with MiXCR from the RT-PCR reads. Here the sample spans about a million distinct CDR3 sequences, about 20% being singletons. The CDR3 sequence is 17 residues long. CDR1 and CDR2 (germline): SGHRS, YFSETQ. Trimming cost V 0 bases and J 0 bases, with 13 bases left between them. Specimen: blood, either unsorted or a sorted T cell fraction (not recorded which). The chain recombines TRBV5-1 with TRBJ1-3; no firm D call. The sequence was collected from a human donor who was either an allogeneic HSCT recipient or a stem cell or donor lymphocyte infusion donor (not recorded which). It is not recorded whose cells these are; they may come from a transplant donor. Here the CDR3 reads CASSLAGRSTSGNTIYF. The CDR3 DNA is TGCGCCAGCAGCTTGGCCGGCAGATCCACCTCTGGAAACACCATATATTTT.